These T cell receptor beta chains were read from a single sample in a study of cytomegalovirus exposure and HLA in healthy donors. Assay: immunoSEQ multiplex PCR; the TCRdb copy retains only in-frame clones and omits some. The data hold some 40,000 clones, with less than 85% observed a single time. Specimen: PBMCs. The source is a woman under 30 in good health and CMV-seropositive. Each CDR3 is given with its conserved first and last residue.

>TRBV30|TRBJ1-2
CAWSPVGYTF
>TRBV6-5|TRBJ2-7
CASSWGEGTVQYF
>TRBV30|TRBJ2-7
CATMTPYEQYF
>TRBV2|TRBJ1-2
CASSEAQGSGYGYTF
>TRBV6-1|TRBJ1-2
CASSDYRAGEYGYTF
>TRBV6-1|TRBJ2-3
CASRRTATSTDTQYF
>TRBV11-2|TRBJ2-3
CASSFSGGTDTQYF
>TRBV7-2|TRBJ1-1
CAERPGMNTEAFF
>TRBV7-3|TRBJ2-1
CASSLVSTARYEQFF
>TRBV27|TRBJ1-6
CASSLYPPGVLSSPLHF
>TRBV19|TRBJ1-2
CASSMAGQRYGYTF
>TRBV9|TRBJ2-7
CASSVTTGGGSYEQYF
>TRBV15|NA
CATSNGLAGSYEQYF
>TRBV19|TRBJ1-1
CASRRGAGTEAFF
>TRBV5-1|TRBJ2-3
CASSGLDSGFGDTQYF
>TRBV7-9|TRBJ2-7
CASSPTRVYEQYF
>TRBV23-1|TRBJ2-5
CASSQETGQYQETQYF
>TRBV21-1|TRBJ1-1
CASSKREAGQGYMDEAFF
>TRBV28|TRBJ2-7
CASSLVGSPLQYF
>TRBV7-3|TRBJ1-1
CASSLIQGTEAFF
>TRBV23-1|TRBJ2-5
CASSQWPENQETQYF
>TRBV28|TRBJ1-1
CASSSWAGEAFF
>TRBV15|TRBJ2-7
CATSNGLAGSYEQYF
>TRBV11-2|TRBJ2-7
CASSGTGGYEQYF
>TRBV18|TRBJ2-5
CASSPPQNGVQGGTQYF
>TRBV5-1|TRBJ2-5
CASSPQGRSIVETQYF
>TRBV5-1|TRBJ1-5
CASSPGQGYQPQHF
>TRBV15|TRBJ1-1
CATSRFTGTGGTEAFF
>TRBV4-1|TRBJ2-7
CASSLNRGTYEQYF
>TRBV28|TRBJ2-7
CASSPGQVYYEQYF
>TRBV19|TRBJ1-2
CASSIDRQGSNGYTF
>TRBV11-2|TRBJ2-7
CASSPRPGLGPGEQYF
>TRBV19|TRBJ1-1
CASSIGGWTEAFF
>TRBV30|TRBJ2-5
CAWSPGWQGETQYF
>TRBV5-4|TRBJ1-5
CASSLKGAGQPQHF
>TRBV7-8|TRBJ2-5
CASRATAFEGTQYF
>TRBV7-2|TRBJ1-6
CASSWPTGGGSPLHF
>TRBV5-5|TRBJ2-7
CASSLGGGLLTYEQYF
>TRBV6-5|TRBJ2-1
CASSRGAYNEQFF
>TRBV19|TRBJ1-4
CASTSNRGEKLFF
>TRBV7-9|TRBJ2-1
CASSSTDRAPYNEQFF
>TRBV10-3|TRBJ1-2
CAISESSVNYGYTF
>TRBV11-2|TRBJ2-1
CASSSLDRRNNEQFF
>TRBV15|TRBJ2-1
CATSRVGGQPRVVRNEQFF
>TRBV7-8|TRBJ1-2
CASSLAQGGYGYTF